This paragraph reports one T cell receptor (beta chain). These data come from a study of blood T cell repertoires in COVID-19. Study as a whole: Researchers got acute and convalescent COVID-19 samples from the United States, Italy and Spain. T cells, B-cell-depleted T cells, or PBMCs provided the cDNA or gDNA that served as material.

Authors' processing steps: Reference gene primers were amplified, and this amplification served to estimate nucleated cell counts. Clones were read by immunoSEQ multiplex PCR, and TCRdb kept only the in-frame ones, dropping some. The D gene and trimming were derived from the DNA, and the V and J assignments and clone size from that table. This sample carries about 200,000 clones, 85% of them seen once, and the ten largest clones take 18%. The CDR3 is 16 amino acids. The V end lost 4 bases, the J end lost 2 bases, and 19 bases lay between the germline ends. Looked up from germline, CDR1 is SGHKS and CDR2 is YYEKEE (reference sequence). Among Cohort 3 donors, those recovered had two negative PCRs, clearance, or symptom resolution.

The TCR originated in a man between 35 and 55 years old who had recovered from COVID-19. The V call is TRBV5-5, the J call TRBJ2-7; a weak D match, TRBD2 (5 bases). Source material: PBMCs or T cells enriched from blood (not recorded which). CDR3 in DNA: TGTGCCAGCAGCCGGACGAGTCGGGGAAGGGCCTACGAGCAGTACTTC. Amino acids: CASSRTSRGRAYEQYF.